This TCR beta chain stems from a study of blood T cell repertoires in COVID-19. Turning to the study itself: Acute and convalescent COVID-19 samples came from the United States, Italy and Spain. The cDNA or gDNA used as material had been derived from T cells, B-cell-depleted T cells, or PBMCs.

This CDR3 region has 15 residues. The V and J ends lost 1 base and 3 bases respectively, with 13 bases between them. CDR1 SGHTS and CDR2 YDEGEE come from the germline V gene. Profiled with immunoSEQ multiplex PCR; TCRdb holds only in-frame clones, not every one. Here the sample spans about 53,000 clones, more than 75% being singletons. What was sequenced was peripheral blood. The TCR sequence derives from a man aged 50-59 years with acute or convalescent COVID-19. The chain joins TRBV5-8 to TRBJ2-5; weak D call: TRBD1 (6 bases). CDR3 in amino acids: CASSLTHRAEETQYF. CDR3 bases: TGTGCCAGCAGCTTGACTCACAGGGCAGAAGAGACCCAGTACTTC.